This T cell receptor (beta chain) was found in a study of a mutant IDH1 vaccine in newly diagnosed glioma. Time point specified: week 5, during vaccination. Vaccinated patients received 300 ug of mutant IDH1 20-mer peptide per dose, with topical imiquimod. The assay was immunoSEQ multiplex PCR, and TCRdb's table has in-frame clones only and misses some. Of under 45,000 clones listed, 81% are singletons. Trimming stripped 0 bases from V and 7 bases from J, with 10 bases between. Germline CDR1 is SGHRS and CDR2 is YFSETQ. This CDR3 region has 14 residues. About this clone itself: What it binds is not known.

The chain links TRBV5-1 to TRBJ2-2; D remains ambiguous. The sample here was PBMCs, taken from a glioma patient whose treatment included an IDH1 peptide vaccine. The clonotype comes from a man in his fifties or sixties with glioma. The CDR3 sequence is CASSLGVLFGELFF. DNA for the CDR3: TGCGCCAGCAGCTTGGGTGTCCTGTTCGGGGAGCTGTTTTTT.